One and the same sample provided the 21 T cell receptor beta chains below, sequenced in a study of beta chain features in type 1 diabetes listed by TCRdb under 2018. The library came from the immunoSEQ multiplex PCR assay. The entire isolated RNA was reverse transcribed using the High Capacity cDNA Reverse Transcription Kit, and thus expressed TCRB transcripts were sequenced. TCRdb re-hosts the immuneACCESS table, in-frame sequences only. Its copies lack some clones; in the studies checked, an unresolved V gene accounts for under half of them, and the cause for the rest is not known. Here the sample has a few hundred thousand clones; roughly 13% occur a single time. 0.035% to 0.045% of the sample comes from the top ten. Sequenced: naive CD4+ T cells from blood. In the paper's terms, the cell subset or site label means: true naive CD4+ T cells. These receptors were collected from a man under 40 in good health.

The CDR3 region has the DNA TGTGCCAGCAGCCTTGACAGGCTCTCCTACGAGCAGTACTTC. It translates to CASSLDRLSYEQYF. The V gene is TRBV11-2, the J gene TRBJ2-7, with D possibly matching TRBD1 (6 bases). This CDR3 is built from 14 residues. CDR1 and CDR2 (germline): SGHAT, FQNNGV. Trimming left V 5 bases short and J 0 bases short, with 11 bases between. Combining the CDR3 with reference TRBV11-2 and TRBJ2-7 gives the whole variable domain EAGVAQSPRYKIIEKRQSVAFWCNPISGHATLYWYQQILGQGPKLLIQFQNNGVVDDSQLPKDRFSAERLKGVDSTLKIQPAKLEDSAVYLCASSLDRLSYEQYFGPGTRLTVT.

This clone appeared a few times. The rearrangement links TRBV5-4 to TRBJ2-7; perhaps D is TRBD1 or TRBD2 (5 bases each). CDR1 SGHNT and CDR2 YYREEE come from the germline V gene (reference sequence). This CDR3 comprises 13 residues. The germline V and J ends were trimmed by 4 bases and 6 bases, with 14 bases remaining between them. The CDR3 reads CASSRGRPFEQYF. CDR3 DNA: TGTGCCAGCAGCCGGGGACGACCTTTCGAGCAGTACTTC.

This chain links TRBV20-1 with TRBJ1-2; perhaps TRBD1 as D (6 bases). Trimming removed 6 bases from V and 8 bases from J, with 13 bases in between. This CDR3 is built from 11 residues. Looked up from germline, CDR1 is DFQATT and CDR2 is SNEGSKA (reference sequence). CDR3 sequence reads: CSAPYRAGYTF. Here the CDR3 DNA reads TGCAGTGCCCCATACAGGGCGGGCTACACCTTC.

The chain joins TRBV5-1 to TRBJ1-2; a possible D gene is TRBD1 (6 bases). The V gene's germline CDR1 is SGHRS and CDR2 YFSETQ. This CDR3 is built from 13 residues. The germline V and J ends were trimmed by 4 bases and 3 bases, with 10 bases remaining between them. The CDR3 nucleotides are TGCGCCAGCAGCCCGGACAGTGACTATGGCTACACCTTC. The encoded protein is CASSPDSDYGYTF.

This clone came up a few times. This chain connects TRBV7-2 to TRBJ2-3; D is perhaps TRBD1 (5 bases). The CDR3 extends over 15 amino acids. Germline V lookup: CDR1 SGHTA, CDR2 FQGNSA. Between the trimmed V and J ends, which lost 1 base and 1 base, there was a span of 9 bases. The CDR3 here is CASSLEGLGTDTQYF. CDR3 nucleotide sequence: TGTGCCAGCAGCTTAGAGGGGCTCGGCACAGATACGCAGTATTTT.

This clone was recorded a few times. This chain joins TRBV6-6 and TRBJ2-1, with 11 bases matching TRBD2. The CDR3 consists of 15 residues. Trimming cost V 6 bases and J 2 bases; bases outside gene matches: 3. Germline CDR1 is MNHNY and CDR2 is SVGAGI (reference sequence). The CDR3 reads CASSQLAGAYNEQFF. CDR3 nucleotide sequence: TGTGCCAGCAGCCAACTAGCGGGGGCCTACAATGAGCAGTTCTTC.

The chain links TRBV14 to TRBJ2-5; 8 nucleotides align to TRBD2. The CDR3 contains 14 residues. CDR1 is SGHDN and CDR2 is FVKESK in the germline V gene. The junction had 8 bases not matched to a gene; V was cut back by 4 bases and J by 7 bases. This CDR3 is CASSPGGALWTQYF. In nucleotides, the CDR3 is TGTGCCAGCAGCCCGGGGGGGGCATTGTGGACCCAGTACTTC.

This clone came up a few times. This sequence joins TRBV5-1 and TRBJ1-2, with 7 bases that match TRBD1. This CDR3 region has 15 residues. CDR1 and CDR2 from the germline V gene are SGHRS and YFSETQ. V was clipped by 2 bases and J by 3 bases; unmatched bases: 7. DNA for the CDR3: TGCGCCAGCAGCTTCGACAGGGTCGGTGACTATGGCTACACCTTC. This codes for CASSFDRVGDYGYTF.

In this sample, this clone turned up a few times. The rearrangement joins TRBV5-4 to TRBJ2-1; 11 positions agree with TRBD1. The ends lost 4 bases at V and 5 bases at J; junction bases unmatched: 5. From germline, CDR1 is SGHNT and CDR2 YYREEE (reference sequence). CDR3 length: 15 residues. CDR3 coding DNA: TGTGCCAGCAGCGGGGGACAGGGGGTCCACAATGAGCAGTTCTTC. It yields the protein CASSGGQGVHNEQFF.

This clone has more than one count but fewer than ten. The genes are TRBV18 and TRBJ1-5, with D unresolved. The CDR3 runs 13 residues. Trimming shortened V by 6 bases and J by 7 bases, and 13 bases separated the two germline ends. Germline CDR1 reads KGHSH; CDR2 reads LQKENI. The CDR3 DNA is TGTGCCAGCTCTCGGGCCATTTCCCAGCCCCAGCATTTT. Translated: CASSRAISQPQHF.

The chain employs TRBV23-1 and TRBJ2-7; 9 positions agree with TRBD1. TRBV23-1 is recorded as an ORF, its role being uncertain. This CDR3 has 11 residues. Germline trimming cut 2 bases from V and 12 bases from J; bases unmatched to any gene: 2. This chain's CDR3 is CASSQPGQGYV. The CDR3 nucleotides read TGCGCCAGCAGTCAACCGGGACAGGGGTACGTC.

This clone was picked up a small number of times. The CDR3 is CASSETTGLNEQFF. Written as DNA, the CDR3 is TGTGCCAGCAGTGAAACGACGGGTCTTAATGAGCAGTTCTTC. The rearrangement links TRBV2 to TRBJ2-1; D not certain. In germline, CDR1 is SNHLY, CDR2 FYNNEI. The CDR3 totals 14 residues. Between the trimmed V and J ends, which lost 2 bases and 7 bases, there was a span of 12 bases.

This clone has more than one count but fewer than ten. The chain couples TRBV14 to TRBJ1-3; D might be TRBD1 (6 bases). The germline gives CDR1 SGHDN, CDR2 FVKESK. The CDR3 is 18 residues long. Trimming shortened V by 1 base and J by 0 bases, and 16 bases separated the two germline ends. DNA of the CDR3: TGTGCCAGCAGCCAAGTAGCCGGACAGTCGAGCTCTGGAAACACCATATATTTT. As protein: CASSQVAGQSSSGNTIYF.

The chain carries TRBV7-9 and TRBJ1-1; 8 bases line up with TRBD1. This CDR3 is built from 15 residues. V shed 5 bases and J 0 bases; nucleotides not matched to a gene: 5. The germline V gene has CDR1 SEHNR and CDR2 FQNEAQ (reference sequence). Here the CDR3 reads CASSRQGLLNTEAFF. CDR3 DNA: TGTGCCAGCAGCCGACAGGGGTTGCTGAACACTGAAGCTTTCTTT.

This clone has just a few counts. The chain is built from TRBV4-3 and TRBJ1-2; tentatively, D is TRBD1 (5 bases). Trimming stripped 0 bases from V and 2 bases from J, with 10 bases between. CDR1 LGHNA and CDR2 YSLEER come from the germline V gene. The CDR3 has 15 residues. The DNA for the CDR3 is TGCGCCAGCAGCCAAGAGATACAGGTGAACTATGGCTACACCTTC. It specifies CASSQEIQVNYGYTF.

The J gene is TRBJ1-3, the V gene TRBV30; a possible D gene is TRBD1 (5 bases). V was clipped by 0 bases and J by 2 bases, with 11 bases between them. Germline V gene sequence: CDR1 GTSNPN, CDR2 SVGIG (reference sequence). This CDR3 is 15 amino acids long. The CDR3, as DNA: TGTGCCTGGAGTGTCTCAGGGCACGCTGGAAACACCATATATTTT. Its protein is CAWSVSGHAGNTIYF.

The gene calls are TRBV27 and TRBJ2-1; TRBD2 agrees at 8 bases. The CDR3 spans 15 residues. Losses at the gene ends were 6 bases for V and 1 base for J; bases not matched to a gene: 5. Germline CDR1 reads MNHEY; CDR2 reads SMNVEV (reference sequence). The CDR3 reads CASRQAGASYNEQFF. In nucleotides, the CDR3 is TGTGCCAGCAGGCAAGCGGGGGCTTCCTACAATGAGCAGTTCTTC.

The rearrangement uses TRBV30 and TRBJ2-2; 8 bases are a match to TRBD1. V trimming: 3 bases; J trimming: 0 bases; junction bases outside the gene matches: 3. The CDR3 spans 15 residues. CDR1 is GTSNPN and CDR2 is SVGIG in the germline V gene (reference sequence). CDR3 residues: CAWRRTGTNTGELFF. The CDR3 nucleotides read TGTGCCTGGAGGCGGACAGGGACGAACACCGGGGAGCTGTTTTTT.

The table lists this clone with a few counts. V is TRBV27 and J is TRBJ1-2; TRBD1 is a possible D gene (6 bases). V was cut by 5 bases and J by 8 bases, with 15 bases left in between. Germline lookup yields CDR1 MNHEY and CDR2 SMNVEV (reference sequence). This CDR3 spans 13 amino acids. The CDR3 DNA reads TGTGCCAGCAGTCCACGACAGGAAAACGGCTACACCTTC. Protein: CASSPRQENGYTF.

The rearrangement joins TRBV7-2 to TRBJ2-7, with 7 bases identical to TRBD1. Germline assignment: CDR1 SGHTA and CDR2 FQGNSA. CDR3 length: 14 residues. The J segment lost 2 bases and the V segment lost 3 bases, leaving 4 bases of the junction unmatched. The CDR3 DNA follows: TGTGCCAGCAGCTTTGGGACAGTAGCCTACGAGCAGTACTTC. It yields the protein CASSFGTVAYEQYF.

The J gene is TRBJ2-1, the V gene TRBV15, with D uncertain. The CDR3 totals 14 residues. In germline, CDR1 is LNHNV, CDR2 YYDKDF (reference sequence). V was cut by 3 bases and J by 5 bases, with 11 bases left in between. The CDR3 DNA sequence: TGTGCCACCAGCAGTTCGGCGATTCACAATGAGCAGTTCTTC. Translating gives CATSSSAIHNEQFF.